The entry below describes one TCR beta chain. Its matching antigen is unknown. Germline values: CDR1 SGHRS, CDR2 YFSETQ. The CDR3 has 13 residues. J gave up 5 bases and V 4 bases, and 5 bases lay outside the gene matches. These data belong to a study of radiation and T cells in renal cell carcinoma. Looking at the study overall: Nephrectomy followed 15 Gy stereotactic body radiation by 4 weeks. Study conclusions and caveats: From baseline, blood top tumor clonotypes peaked at 2 weeks post-radiation. No pretreatment tumor biopsies were available for baseline clonotypes.

The data were produced by immunoSEQ multiplex PCR, yet TCRdb's version contains in-frame clones alone and is incomplete. The sample contains 150,000 or so clones, roughly 90% of which appear only once. Specified time point: blood 2 weeks post-SBRT. Sample treatment: 15 Gy SBRT to primary tumor, nephrectomy 4 weeks later. Sequenced here: blood, sampled from a patient whose treatment included radiotherapy and nephrectomy. The V and J genes are TRBV5-1 and TRBJ2-5, with 7 bases lining up with TRBD1. The clonotype was recovered from a woman aged 45-59 years with renal cell carcinoma. The CDR3 sequence is CASSPGTEETQYF. CDR3 nucleotides: TGCGCCAGCAGCCCGGGGACAGAGGAGACCCAGTACTTC.